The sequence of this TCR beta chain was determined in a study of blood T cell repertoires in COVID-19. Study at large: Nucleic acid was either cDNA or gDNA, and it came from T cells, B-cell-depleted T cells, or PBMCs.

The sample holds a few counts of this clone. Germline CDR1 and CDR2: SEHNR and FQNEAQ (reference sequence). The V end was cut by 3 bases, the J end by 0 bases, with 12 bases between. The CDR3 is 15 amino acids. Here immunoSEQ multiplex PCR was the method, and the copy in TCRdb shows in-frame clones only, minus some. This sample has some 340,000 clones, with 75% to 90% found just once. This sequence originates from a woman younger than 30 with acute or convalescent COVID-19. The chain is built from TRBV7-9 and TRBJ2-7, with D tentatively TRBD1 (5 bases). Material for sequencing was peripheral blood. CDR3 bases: TGTGCCAGCAGCTTGGGTCGACAGACCTCCTACGAGCAGTACTTC. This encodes CASSLGRQTSYEQYF.